Described below is a single T cell receptor beta chain sequence and its context. This sample is drawn from a study of blood T cell repertoires in COVID-19. Background on the study: The United States, Italy and Spain provided the acute and convalescent COVID-19 samples. T cells, B-cell-depleted T cells, or PBMCs supplied cDNA or gDNA.

Germline loops: CDR1 MGHRA, CDR2 YSYEKL. The CDR3 length is 15 residues. Trimming took off 3 bases at V and 2 bases at J, with 12 bases between the two ends. Authors' methods: Cell counts per sample came from amplifying reference gene primers. TCRdb's copy holds only in-frame clones and misses some; the assay was immunoSEQ multiplex PCR. V and J calls and clone size follow that table, whereas D and trimming were derived from the DNA. The table lists 70,000 to 80,000 clones, around 93% of them singletons. This receptor was taken from a woman aged 55-69 years with active COVID-19. The sample was peripheral blood. The chain uses TRBV4-1 and TRBJ2-3; tentative D call: TRBD2 (7 bases). In DNA, the CDR3 is TGCGCCAGCAGCCAGGGGGGGCATTCCACAGATACGCAGTATTTT. Translation gives CASSQGGHSTDTQYF.